These 32 T cell receptor beta chains came from one sample sequenced in a study of immune evolution from preneoplasia to lung adenocarcinoma (dated by TCRdb to the early 2020s). Library prep was done by the immunoSEQ multiplex PCR assay. Entries here come from immuneACCESS through TCRdb and include only in-frame sequences with V and J called. Some clones fail to appear in such tables; in the studies checked, an unresolved V gene covers under half of the shortfall, and the cause of the remainder is unknown. This sample has 8,500 to 14,000 clones in its table, and under 80% of those were observed once. Around 3.9% of the sample goes to the ten largest clones. Sequencing was done on a sample of FFPE minimally invasive lung adenocarcinoma tissue. The cell subset or site label of this sample denotes: micro-invasive lung adenocarcinoma (MIA). The receptors were sampled from a person aged 60-80 years with lung adenocarcinoma.

This chain connects TRBV5-1 to TRBJ1-2; possible D gene TRBD1, 5 bases. The V end lost 5 bases, the J end lost 3 bases, and 17 bases lay between the germline ends. CDR1 is SGHRS and CDR2 is YFSETQ in the germline V gene. This CDR3 is built from 15 residues. CDR3 nucleotides: TGCGCCAGCAGACACTCCGGAGGGGCCGACTATGGCTACACCTTC. It codes for CASRHSGGADYGYTF.

The CDR3 region has the DNA TGTGCCAGCAGCCTCTCCTTTTCACCCCTCCACTTT. Protein product: CASSLSFSPLHF. The V gene is TRBV14, the J gene TRBJ1-6; no definite D call. Per the germline V gene, CDR1 is SGHDN and CDR2 is FVKESK. With 4 bases removed from V and 9 bases from J, the gap between germline ends came to 7 bases. The CDR3 is 12 residues long.

CDR3 residues: CASSDPPTGIFRGNTEAFF. Written as DNA, the CDR3 is TGTGCCAGCAGTGATCCTCCCACGGGGATTTTTCGGGGGAACACTGAAGCTTTCTTT. This sequence joins TRBV6-1 and TRBJ1-1; no definite D call. Trimming left V 3 bases short and J 1 base short, with 24 bases between. The CDR3 spans 19 residues. CDR1 and CDR2 (germline): MNHNS, SASEGT.

The rearrangement uses TRBV29-1 and TRBJ1-1; 9 nucleotides line up with TRBD1. Looked up from germline, CDR1 is SQVTM and CDR2 is ANQGSEA. Trimming at V came to 5 bases and at J to 4 bases, leaving 5 bases not matched to a gene. The CDR3 runs 13 residues. The CDR3 coding sequence is TGCAGCGTTCCGGGACAGGGTCTCACTGAAGCTTTCTTT. Translated: CSVPGQGLTEAFF.

V usage is TRBV14 and J usage is TRBJ2-7, with D perhaps matching TRBD1 (6 bases). This CDR3 has 14 residues. Germline V lookup: CDR1 SGHDN, CDR2 FVKESK. Trimming took off 5 bases at V and 5 bases at J, with 16 bases between the two ends. The CDR3 here is CASSLRQVSDEQYF. The CDR3 DNA reads as TGTGCCAGCAGCTTGCGACAGGTGTCCGACGAGCAGTACTTC.

This clone showed up just once. The genes are TRBV4-3 and TRBJ1-6; D not resolved. Trimming cost V 0 bases and J 7 bases, with 10 bases left between them. This CDR3 is 15 amino acids long. CDR1 LGHNA and CDR2 YSLEER come from the germline V gene. The CDR3: CASSQDFTVNSPLHF. The DNA for the CDR3 is TGCGCCAGCAGCCAAGATTTCACGGTGAATTCACCCCTCCACTTT.

This clone has more than one count but fewer than ten. The gene calls are TRBV11-2 and TRBJ2-7; 9 nucleotides align to TRBD2. The J segment lost 5 bases and the V segment lost 4 bases, leaving 6 bases of the junction unmatched. The CDR3 length is 14 residues. The germline V gene has CDR1 SGHAT and CDR2 FQNNGV. CDR3 nucleotide sequence: TGTGCCAGCAGCTCAGCGGGGGGTTTCGACGAGCAGTACTTC. Encoded protein: CASSSAGGFDEQYF. Full variable domain (rest looked up from reference TRBV11-2 and TRBJ2-7): EAGVAQSPRYKIIEKRQSVAFWCNPISGHATLYWYQQILGQGPKLLIQFQNNGVVDDSQLPKDRFSAERLKGVDSTLKIQPAKLEDSAVYLCASSSAGGFDEQYFGPGTRLTVT.

The chain has TRBV7-8 and TRBJ1-3; unclear D gene. CDR1 is SGHVS and CDR2 is FQNEAQ in the germline V gene. Trimming took 4 bases from V and 1 from J, leaving 5 bases between them. The CDR3 spans 13 residues. CDR3 coding DNA: TGTGCCAGCAGCTATTCATCTGGAAACACCATATATTTT. Protein: CASSYSSGNTIYF.

The CDR3 sequence is CASSQDLWEKLFF. CDR3 coding DNA: TGCGCCAGCAGCCAAGATCTGTGGGAAAAACTGTTTTTT. The chain couples TRBV4-3 to TRBJ1-4; D ambiguous. Germline CDR1 LGHNA, CDR2 YSLEER. This CDR3 is 13 amino acids long. Deletions cut 0 bases from V and 8 bases from J, with 7 bases between.

This clone has only one observation. This chain joins TRBV19 and TRBJ2-5; TRBD2 aligns across 11 bases. Germline V CDR1 and CDR2: LNHDA, SQIVND (reference sequence). The V gene end was trimmed by 5 bases and the J gene end by 1 base; junction bases not matched to a gene: 3. The CDR3 consists of 15 residues. The CDR3 reads CASSLGTSGQETQYF. The CDR3 bases are TGTGCCAGTAGTTTGGGGACTAGCGGCCAAGAGACCCAGTACTTC.

The chain joins TRBV14 to TRBJ2-3; 7 positions agree with TRBD2. The CDR3 runs 19 residues. Looked up from germline, CDR1 is SGHDN and CDR2 is FVKESK. Losses at the gene ends were 0 bases for V and 7 bases for J; bases not matched to a gene: 19. The DNA for the CDR3 is TGTGCCAGCAGCCAAGACCCCCTCGAGGCTAGCGCGGGGGAAAATACGCAGTATTTT. It encodes CASSQDPLEASAGENTQYF.

V is TRBV28 and J is TRBJ1-4; TRBD1 might be the D (5 bases). V lost 6 bases and J lost 7, with 18 bases in between. Germline CDR1 MDHEN, CDR2 SYDVKM. This CDR3 has 15 amino acids. The CDR3 DNA sequence: TGTGCCAGCAGCCCATGGGAGGGGCGGGGTGAAAAACTGTTTTTT. It specifies CASSPWEGRGEKLFF.

The gene calls are TRBV4-2 and TRBJ2-1, with a weak D call TRBD2 (6 bases). The germline V gene encodes CDR1 LGHNA and CDR2 YNFKEQ. The CDR3 is 16 amino acids. Trimming pared 0 bases from V and 1 base from J, leaving 10 bases between. The CDR3 loop reads CASSQEPGESYNEQFF. The CDR3 bases are TGTGCCAGCAGCCAAGAACCGGGAGAATCCTACAATGAGCAGTTCTTC.

Only a few counts were recorded for this clone. The gene calls are TRBV28 and TRBJ1-2; possibly TRBD1 for D (5 bases). The CDR3 spans 14 residues. Germline-derived CDR1 and CDR2 are MDHEN and SYDVKM. The germline V and J ends were trimmed by 6 bases and 2 bases, with 13 bases remaining between them. The CDR3 here is CASRPTVLNYGYTF. DNA for the CDR3: TGTGCCAGCAGACCGACAGTTCTCAACTATGGCTACACCTTC.

The gene calls are TRBV19 and TRBJ2-4; D gene unclear. The CDR3 loop spans 14 amino acids. Germline V gene lookup returns CDR1 LNHDA and CDR2 SQIVND (reference sequence). V lost 7 bases and J lost 0, with 10 bases in between. The DNA for the CDR3 is TGTGCCAGTACCCCGGGCCTAGCCAAAAACATTCAGTACTTC. Protein: CASTPGLAKNIQYF.

Concerning this clone: This sample includes further DNA sequences coding for the same CDR3. The J gene is TRBJ1-2, the V gene TRBV5-6; D call uncertain. This CDR3 is built from 13 residues. The V and J ends lost 0 bases and 4 bases respectively, with 7 bases between them. Germline values: CDR1 SGHDT, CDR2 YYEEEE. CDR3 DNA: TGTGCCAGCAGCTTGGCCCAGCCCTATGGCTACACCTTC. This codes for CASSLAQPYGYTF.

This clone has a handful of counts. V is TRBV27 and J is TRBJ2-1, with 11 bases that match TRBD2. Germline-derived CDR1 and CDR2 are MNHEY and SMNVEV (reference sequence). This CDR3 comprises 14 residues. With 5 bases clipped from V and 7 bases from J, the junction kept 4 bases outside the gene matches. The CDR3 nucleotides are TGTGCCAGCAGTATTAGCGGGGGGGCTAATGAGCAGTTCTTC. It yields the protein CASSISGGANEQFF.

The V gene is TRBV7-8, the J gene TRBJ1-2; no clear D. There are 15 residues in the CDR3. CDR1 is SGHVS and CDR2 is FQNEAQ in the germline V gene. V gave up 5 bases and J gave up 4 bases, with 17 bases separating them. The CDR3 sequence is CASSVHRDTLYGYTF. DNA of the CDR3: TGTGCCAGCAGCGTCCACCGGGATACTCTCTATGGCTACACCTTC.

This clone appeared a single time. In nucleotides, the CDR3 is TGTGCCAGCTCAGTCGGGGGAAACACTGAAGCTTTCTTT. Translation: CASSVGGNTEAFF. This chain uses TRBV18 with TRBJ1-1, with D possibly matching TRBD1 (5 bases). Germline V CDR1 and CDR2: KGHSH, LQKENI. CDR3 length equals 13 residues. Trimming left V 5 bases short and J 2 bases short, with 9 bases between. Supplemented by reference TRBV18 and TRBJ1-1, the full variable domain reads NAGVMQNPRHLVRRRGQEARLRCSPMKGHSHVYWYRQLPEEGLKFMVYLQKENIIDESGMPKERFSAEFPKEGPSILRIQQVVRGDSAAYFCASSVGGNTEAFFGQGTRLTVV.

About this clone itself: Germline is not matched at one junction end, which may reflect a read error. The rearrangement uses TRBV27 and TRBJ2-4, with 7 bases fitting TRBD1. The CDR3 sequence is 16 residues long. CDR1 and CDR2 from the germline V gene are MNHEY and SMNVEV (reference sequence). Here the CDR3 DNA reads TGTGCCAGCAGGGGAACAGGGGCCATAGCCAAAGACATTCAGTACTTC. Translated, it gives CASRGTGAIAKDIQYF.

The chain employs TRBV11-2 and TRBJ1-3; D gene ambiguous. The CDR3 is 17 residues long. V dropped 1 base and J dropped 0 bases, with 13 bases sitting between them. The germline V gene has CDR1 SGHAT and CDR2 FQNNGV. The CDR3 coding sequence is TGTGCCAGCAGCTTAGTCAAATCTCGGTTCTCTGGAAACACCATATATTTT. Translated, it gives CASSLVKSRFSGNTIYF.

The chain carries TRBV10-3 and TRBJ2-7, with 8 nucleotides matching TRBD1. The germline V gene has CDR1 ENHRY and CDR2 SYGVKD. V gave up 3 bases and J gave up 0 bases; unmatched junction bases: 4. The CDR3 runs to 15 residues. CDR3 sequence (DNA): TGTGCCATCAGTGATTTGGACAGGGTCTCCTACGAGCAGTACTTC. Translation: CAISDLDRVSYEQYF.

The chain uses TRBV6-1 and TRBJ1-6; D call uncertain. Germline V gives CDR1 MNHNS, CDR2 SASEGT. This CDR3 is 13 amino acids long. Trimming removed 5 bases at V and 5 bases at J, with 7 bases between. CDR3 protein: CASSFVDNSPLHF. For the CDR3, the DNA is TGTGCCAGCAGTTTTGTCGATAATTCACCCCTCCACTTT.

The count of this clone is one. The V call is TRBV7-8, the J call TRBJ2-7, with D maybe TRBD1 (6 bases). This CDR3 comprises 14 residues. Germline CDR1 reads SGHVS; CDR2 reads FQNEAQ. V was trimmed by 3 bases and J by 1 base, leaving 10 bases between them. CDR3 amino acids: CASSFGTSSYEQYF. DNA for the CDR3: TGTGCCAGCAGCTTCGGGACATCATCCTACGAGCAGTACTTC.

The chain uses TRBV5-6 and TRBJ1-3; D gene unclear. V was clipped by 3 bases and J by 2 bases, with 6 bases between them. The CDR3 is made up of 13 amino acids. The germline CDR1 and CDR2 sequences are SGHDT and YYEEEE. The CDR3 is CASSYPAGNTIYF. CDR3 coding DNA: TGTGCCAGCAGCTATCCCGCTGGAAACACCATATATTTT. Filled out from reference TRBV5-6 and TRBJ1-3, the complete variable domain reads DAGVTQSPTHLIKTRGQQVTLRCSPKSGHDTVSWYQQALGQGPQFIFQYYEEEERQRGNFPDRFSGHQFPNYSSELNVNALLLGDSALYLCASSYPAGNTIYFGEGSWLTVV.

This clone appeared a few times. The rearrangement uses TRBV28 and TRBJ1-1; D is perhaps TRBD1 (5 bases). V was shortened by 6 bases and J by 3 bases, with 5 bases between the two germline ends. CDR1 MDHEN and CDR2 SYDVKM come from the germline V gene. This CDR3 has 11 amino acids. The CDR3 DNA is TGTGCCAGCAGAGGGGACACTGAAGCTTTCTTT. As protein: CASRGDTEAFF.

The table lists this clone with a count of one. This sequence joins TRBV5-1 and TRBJ2-7; D not certain. There are 14 residues in the CDR3. Germline V gene sequence: CDR1 SGHRS, CDR2 YFSETQ. Trimming removed 4 bases from V and 0 bases from J, with 11 bases in between. CDR3 nucleotides: TGCGCCAGCAGCGCGGACGCCAGCTCCTACGAGCAGTACTTC. As protein: CASSADASSYEQYF.

The J gene is TRBJ2-5, the V gene TRBV19, with D perhaps TRBD2 (6 bases). This CDR3 contains 14 residues. Trimming took off 6 bases at V and 4 bases at J, with 15 bases between the two ends. Germline V gene sequence: CDR1 LNHDA, CDR2 SQIVND (reference sequence). CDR3 loop: CASRSTSPGETQYF. The DNA for the CDR3 is TGTGCCAGTAGATCAACTAGCCCAGGAGAGACCCAGTACTTC.

V and J are TRBV15 and TRBJ2-1, with D unresolved. The germline V and J ends were trimmed by 0 bases and 0 bases, with 9 bases remaining between them. Per the germline V gene, CDR1 is LNHNV and CDR2 is YYDKDF (reference sequence). CDR3 length: 16 residues. The CDR3 DNA sequence: TGTGCCACCAGCAGAGATGGCCTGAGCTCCTACAATGAGCAGTTCTTC. As protein: CATSRDGLSSYNEQFF.

The chain joins TRBV2 to TRBJ1-1; D unresolved. Trimming stripped 5 bases from V and 2 bases from J, with 9 bases between. In germline, CDR1 is SNHLY, CDR2 FYNNEI. This CDR3 spans 13 amino acids. CDR3 amino acids: CASSPTVNTEAFF. The CDR3 region has the DNA TGTGCCAGCAGTCCCACGGTAAACACTGAAGCTTTCTTT.

Only a few counts were recorded for this clone. The chain employs TRBV28 and TRBJ1-2, with 10 bases fitting TRBD1. Germline trimming cut 2 bases from V and 4 bases from J; bases unmatched to any gene: 7. This CDR3 has 16 amino acids. The germline gives CDR1 MDHEN, CDR2 SYDVKM. CDR3 nucleotide sequence: TGTGCCAGCAGTTTAACGACAGGGGGCTCACTCTATGGCTACACCTTC. Its translation is CASSLTTGGSLYGYTF.

The J gene is TRBJ1-4, the V gene TRBV19; D unresolved. The CDR3 sequence is 15 residues long. The ends were cut back, 2 bases at V and 0 bases at J, with 7 bases in the middle. Germline CDR1 reads LNHDA; CDR2 reads SQIVND (reference sequence). The CDR3: CASSITAATNEKLFF. CDR3 coding DNA: TGTGCCAGTAGTATAACGGCTGCAACTAATGAAAAACTGTTTTTT. Complete variable domain (other parts from reference TRBV19 and TRBJ1-4): DGGITQSPKYLFRKEGQNVTLSCEQNLNHDAMYWYRQDPGQGLRLIYYSQIVNDFQKGDIAEGYSVSREKKESFPLTVTSAQKNPTAFYLCASSITAATNEKLFFGSGTQLSVL.